This TCR beta chain was captured by sequencing in a study of monozygotic twins with cystic fibrosis. Study summary: Library input was about 3 micrograms of fragmented DNA, with approximately 16 PCR cycles.

The V and J ends lost 4 bases and 4 bases respectively, with 11 bases between them. CDR3 size: 14 residues. Per the germline V gene, CDR1 is SGHTA and CDR2 is FQGNSA. Concerning this clone itself: Its antigen remains unidentified.

Study conclusions and caveats: Co-twins had the most similar V usage for 13 of 16 pairs, J for 8. Clonality was generally low (median around 0.009), higher in the most severe patients. Nucleotide-identical clonotype sharing was significantly higher within monozygotic CF twin pairs than between unrelated CF individuals.

TCRdb keeps only in-frame clones here, not all; method: immunoSEQ multiplex PCR. The data show some 10,000 clones, with 98% to 99% seen just once and 0.24% held by the top ten. The chain recombines TRBV7-2 with TRBJ1-3; D possibly corresponds to TRBD1 (5 bases). The receptor comes from a girl under 10 years old with cystic fibrosis. Sequences were obtained from blood. Written as DNA, the CDR3 is TGTGCCAGCAGCTACCGGGACTCCGGAAACACCATATATTTT. As protein: CASSYRDSGNTIYF.